Detailed here is one T cell receptor (beta chain). Its antigen is unidentified. This CDR3 spans 17 amino acids. V lost 3 bases, J lost 4 bases, and 12 bases stayed unmatched. CDR1 SGDLS and CDR2 YYNGEE come from the germline V gene. Primers: 60 Vbeta forward and 13 Jbeta reverse. Clones were read by immunoSEQ multiplex PCR, and TCRdb kept only the in-frame ones, dropping some. Here the sample spans roughly 150,000 clones, around 83% being singletons. The data stem from a study of cytomegalovirus exposure and HLA in healthy donors. Study results and caveats: Cytomegalovirus association was listed for 164 TCR beta chains. CMV antigen specificity was confirmed in vitro for three CMV-associated chains.

V gene TRBV9 combines with J gene TRBJ2-1, with 8 bases lining up with TRBD2. The receptor was derived from a man aged 25 to 45 in good health and CMV-seropositive. Sequencing input: PBMCs. In DNA, the CDR3 is TGTGCCAGCAGCGCCACGTACTCAGCGGGAGTTTACAATGAGCAGTTCTTC. This encodes CASSATYSAGVYNEQFF.